A selection of T cell receptor beta chains follows, all from one sample in a study of T cell responses to AZD1222 COVID-19 vaccine. Produced via immunoSEQ multiplex PCR; TCRdb's table is partial and in-frame only. The sample has some 140,000 clones, about 87% seen once. This specimen consisted of peripheral blood, obtained on day 0 of AZD1222 vaccination. These receptors were taken from an adult in good health. CDR3s include the opening cysteine and the closing phenylalanine or tryptophan. The order of the fields is V gene, J gene, CDR3 protein.

V: TRBV5-1; J: TRBJ2-1; CDR3: CASSSAGTGYGDEQFF
V: TRBV6-5; J: TRBJ2-1; CDR3: CASSVLAGGHDEQFF
V: TRBV6-5; J: TRBJ1-4; CDR3: CASRPDGLLNEKLFF
V: TRBV7-9; J: TRBJ1-2; CDR3: CASTPQGNYGYTF
V: TRBV7-9; J: TRBJ2-3; CDR3: CASSPEGSRVADTQYF
V: TRBV4-2; J: TRBJ1-3; CDR3: CASSQYQDSTGNTIYF
V: TRBV5-6; J: TRBJ2-7; CDR3: CASSLEAPYEQYF
V: TRBV19; J: TRBJ2-1; CDR3: CASSADSYNEQFF
V: TRBV12-3/TRBV12-4; J: TRBJ1-5; CDR3: CASSLDRDQPQHF
V: TRBV15; J: TRBJ1-1; CDR3: CATSRDFPGVNTEAFF